These 19 T cell receptor beta chains came from one sample sequenced in a study of response to subunit inactivated influenza vaccine. TCRdb ran MiXCR on the RT-PCR reads and lists one entry per CDR3 protein. The table lists 700,000 to 800,000 distinct CDR3 sequences, less than 20% of them singletons. The sample consisted of PBMCs from blood, taken more than 4 days after vaccination. These receptors originate from a man aged 50 or older who received an inactivated influenza vaccine.

The chain couples TRBV6-1 to TRBJ1-2; D call uncertain. The CDR3 length is 16 residues. V was pared by 5 bases and J by 0 bases, with 16 bases between. The germline gives CDR1 MNHNS, CDR2 SASEGT. CDR3 region: CASSRGSLKANYGYTF. The CDR3 bases are TGTGCCAGCAGTCGCGGGAGCCTCAAGGCTAACTATGGCTACACCTTC.

At least ten counts were recorded for this clonotype. The rearrangement joins TRBV12-3 or TRBV12-4 to TRBJ1-1; TRBD1 is a possible D gene (5 bases). This CDR3 contains 15 residues. V was cut by 6 bases and J by 4 bases, with 18 bases left in between. CDR3 bases: TGTGCCAGCAGCCAGAGGGACCTTACCTCCACTGAAGCTTTCTTT. This gives the protein CASSQRDLTSTEAFF.

J is TRBJ1-1 and V is TRBV6-2 or TRBV6-3; TRBD1 aligns across 8 bases. Germline V gene lookup returns CDR1 MNHEY and CDR2 SVGEGT. Trimming cost V 6 bases and J 6 bases; bases outside gene matches: 12. The CDR3 extends over 15 amino acids. The CDR3 here is CASRFAFRGLAEAFF. The CDR3 DNA is TGTGCCAGCAGATTTGCATTCAGGGGGCTAGCTGAAGCTTTCTTT.

The chain links TRBV24-1 to TRBJ2-3, with 10 bases matching TRBD2. Germline V gene data show CDR1 as KGHDR and CDR2 as SFDVKD. CDR3 length: 16 amino acids. The J segment lost 2 bases and the V segment lost 4 bases, leaving 5 bases of the junction unmatched. Here the CDR3 DNA reads TGTGCCACCAGTGAACCACTAGCGGGGTCCACAGATACGCAGTATTTT. This gives the protein CATSEPLAGSTDTQYF.

In this sample, this clonotype turned up a few times. The rearrangement links TRBV12-3 or TRBV12-4 to TRBJ2-5; 8 nucleotides match TRBD2. Trimming took 6 bases from V and 6 from J; bases not matched to a gene: 6. CDR3 size: 13 residues. In nucleotides, the CDR3 is TGTGCCAGCAGCCCAAGCGGGGGAAAGACCCAGTACTTC. It encodes CASSPSGGKTQYF.

This clonotype was found a few times. This chain's CDR3 is CSVDRGMNTGELFF. CDR3 bases: TGCAGCGTTGATCGGGGCATGAACACCGGGGAGCTGTTTTTT. The chain links TRBV29-1 to TRBJ2-2; D may correspond to TRBD1 or TRBD2 (5 bases each). The germline CDR1 and CDR2 sequences are SQVTM and ANQGSEA. Trimming stripped 3 bases from V and 1 base from J, with 9 bases between. The CDR3 has 14 amino acids.

The chain is built from TRBV6-6 and TRBJ1-4; D gene uncertain. Trimming removed 8 bases from V and 8 bases from J, with 12 bases in between. The CDR3 consists of 12 residues. The V gene's germline CDR1 is MNHNY and CDR2 SVGAGI (reference sequence). The CDR3 loop is CASADPGEKLFF. CDR3 DNA: TGTGCCAGCGCAGACCCGGGGGAAAAACTGTTTTTT.

In this sample, this clonotype turned up a few times. This chain links TRBV20-1 with TRBJ2-3, with TRBD2 matching over 7 bases. CDR3 length: 14 residues. Looked up from germline, CDR1 is DFQATT and CDR2 is SNEGSKA (reference sequence). The CDR3 DNA sequence: TGCAGCGCACGTCTAGCGGATATCACAGATACGCAGTATTTT. Encoded protein: CSARLADITDTQYF.

This clonotype was counted ten times or more. The V and J genes are TRBV7-9 and TRBJ2-5; TRBD2 might be the D (6 bases). The V end was cut by 3 bases, the J end by 2 bases, with 13 bases between. Germline-derived CDR1 and CDR2 are SEHNR and FQNEAQ (reference sequence). The CDR3 extends over 15 amino acids. CDR3 sequence: CASSLGRGGQETQYF. DNA for the CDR3: TGTGCCAGCAGCTTGGGGCGGGGTGGGCAAGAGACCCAGTACTTC.

The V call is TRBV4-2, the J call TRBJ1-3; D uncertain. Germline V gene lookup returns CDR1 LGHNA and CDR2 YNFKEQ. V shed 10 bases and J shed 1 base, with 26 bases lying between them. This CDR3 region has 18 residues. The CDR3 loop reads CAMRPGLLCWGSGNTIYF. As DNA, the CDR3 is TGTGCCATGAGACCCGGGCTCCTCTGCTGGGGATCTGGAAACACCATATATTTT.

The chain joins TRBV5-6 to TRBJ2-5; 7 nucleotides align to TRBD1. Germline V gives CDR1 SGHDT, CDR2 YYEEEE. V shed 3 bases, J shed 5 bases, and the junction held 7 bases outside the gene matches. The CDR3 has 14 amino acids. In DNA form, the CDR3 reads TGTGCCAGCAGCTCATTGGACAGGAGGGAGACCCAGTACTTC. It yields the protein CASSSLDRRETQYF.

The rearrangement joins TRBV20-1 to TRBJ2-4; D unclear. The germline gives CDR1 DFQATT, CDR2 SNEGSKA (reference sequence). The CDR3 is made up of 15 amino acids. V was shortened by 5 bases and J by 0 bases, with 14 bases between the two germline ends. The CDR3: CSAARYTVAKNIQYF. Written as DNA, the CDR3 is TGCAGTGCTGCCCGGTACACAGTAGCCAAAAACATTCAGTACTTC.

The genes are TRBV7-3 and TRBJ2-3; D is uncertain. V lost 5 bases, J lost 4 bases, and 13 bases lay in between. From germline, CDR1 is SGHTA and CDR2 FQGTGA. This CDR3 has 14 amino acids. This chain's CDR3 is CASSPRFNSDTQYF. The CDR3 coding sequence is TGTGCCAGCAGCCCCCGCTTCAATTCAGATACGCAGTATTTT.

The sample holds a few counts of this clonotype. The chain couples TRBV6-6 to TRBJ1-3; 7 positions agree with TRBD1. This CDR3 spans 12 amino acids. The V and J ends lost 6 bases and 6 bases, in that order; junction bases with no gene match: 2. Per the germline V gene, CDR1 is MNHNY and CDR2 is SVGAGI (reference sequence). DNA for the CDR3: TGTGCCAGCAGCAGGGGGGAAAACACCATATATTTT. This translates into CASSRGENTIYF.

The V gene is TRBV12-3 or TRBV12-4, the J gene TRBJ2-1; possibly TRBD1 or TRBD2 for D (6 bases each). V shed 5 bases and J shed 10 bases, with 15 bases lying between them. The CDR3 is 13 amino acids. In DNA, the CDR3 is TGTGCCAGCAGTCCAGGGGCGGGATTCGAGCAGTTCTTC. It translates to CASSPGAGFEQFF.

V and J are TRBV7-2 and TRBJ2-7, with TRBD2 matching 7 bases. The V and J ends lost 5 bases and 4 bases, in that order; junction bases with no gene match: 8. The CDR3 totals 14 residues. Germline assignment: CDR1 SGHTA and CDR2 FQGNSA. The DNA of the CDR3 is TGTGCCAGCAGCCTAGACCCTAGCGGATACGAGCAGTACTTC. Amino acid sequence: CASSLDPSGYEQYF. Supplemented by reference TRBV7-2 and TRBJ2-7, the full variable domain reads GAGVSQSPSNKVTEKGKDVELRCDPISGHTALYWYRQSLGQGLEFLIYFQGNSAPDKSGLPSDRFSAERTGGSVSTLTIQRTQQEDSAVYLCASSLDPSGYEQYFGPGTRLTVT.

This clonotype occurred a few times. The chain carries TRBV20-1 and TRBJ2-7; tentatively, D is TRBD2 (6 bases). Trimming pared 3 bases from V and 6 bases from J, leaving 24 bases between. Looked up from germline, CDR1 is DFQATT and CDR2 is SNEGSKA (reference sequence). This CDR3 comprises 16 residues. The CDR3 bases are TGCAGTGCTAGTCGTTCCCGGGGTCGGCTCGGGGGCGAGCAGTACTTC. As protein: CSASRSRGRLGGEQYF.

This clonotype was recorded only once. The rearrangement links TRBV20-1 to TRBJ2-1; TRBD2 is a possible D gene (7 bases). CDR3 length equals 16 residues. V lost 2 bases and J 5 bases, leaving 19 bases between the germline ends. CDR1 and CDR2 from the germline V gene are DFQATT and SNEGSKA (reference sequence). CDR3 residues: CSARTTTGGPNNEQFF. DNA of the CDR3: TGCAGTGCTAGAACCACAACCGGGGGGCCGAACAATGAGCAGTTCTTC.

Only a few counts were recorded for this clonotype. The chain is built from TRBV5-5 and TRBJ2-3, with TRBD2 matching over 7 bases. This CDR3 region has 14 residues. Germline V lookup: CDR1 SGHKS, CDR2 YYEKEE (reference sequence). J lost 4 bases, V lost 4 bases, and 6 bases had no gene match. In nucleotides, the CDR3 is TGTGCCAGCAGCCGCAGCGGGGTCCCAGATACGCAGTATTTT. Protein product: CASSRSGVPDTQYF.